Below, 10 T cell receptor beta chains from the same sample are listed, as sequenced in a study of OX40 agonist ivuxolimab in advanced cancers. Here immunoSEQ multiplex PCR was the method, and the copy in TCRdb shows in-frame clones only, minus some. The profile shows 45,000 to 60,000 clones, around nine tenths of them singletons. The source material was CD4+ or CD8+ T cells sorted from blood, sampled in a trial of the OX40 agonist ivuxolimab. Every receptor here comes from an adult with an advanced solid tumor such as melanoma, head and neck, liver or kidney cancer.

CDR3 sequence reads: CASRHHEQYF. The CDR3 region has the DNA TGTGCCAGCAGACACCACGAGCAGTACTTC. This chain connects TRBV6-1 to TRBJ2-7; D gene ambiguous. The germline gives CDR1 MNHNS, CDR2 SASEGT. The CDR3 has 10 amino acids. V lost 6 bases and J lost 5, with 5 bases in between.

The chain carries TRBV19 and TRBJ1-1; the D is unclear. V lost 3 bases to trimming and J lost 0 bases, with 11 bases between them. The CDR3 sequence is 15 residues long. Germline CDR1 is LNHDA and CDR2 is SQIVND (reference sequence). The CDR3: CASSIFLDLNTEAFF. CDR3 in DNA: TGTGCCAGTAGTATTTTCCTCGACTTGAACACTGAAGCTTTCTTT.

The rearrangement uses TRBV10-3 and TRBJ2-1; 8 positions match TRBD1. The CDR3 spans 13 residues. Germline CDR1 ENHRY, CDR2 SYGVKD. V shed 10 bases, J shed 4 bases, and the junction held 6 bases outside the gene matches. In DNA, the CDR3 is TGTGCCACCACCGGGGACAGGTACAATGAGCAGTTCTTC. It encodes CATTGDRYNEQFF.

This chain links TRBV27 with TRBJ2-1; either TRBD1 or TRBD2 may fit D (6 bases each). The CDR3 contains 18 residues. Deletions cut 5 bases from V and 0 bases from J, with 20 bases between. Germline CDR1 and CDR2: MNHEY and SMNVEV (reference sequence). The CDR3 here is CASSIIGSTGASYNEQFF. The CDR3, as DNA: TGTGCCAGCAGTATCATCGGGTCAACGGGGGCCTCCTACAATGAGCAGTTCTTC.

The sample holds one count of this clone. This rearrangement joins TRBV2 to TRBJ2-7, with TRBD1 as a possible D gene (5 bases). V lost 3 bases to trimming and J lost 5 bases, with 14 bases between them. Per the germline V gene, CDR1 is SNHLY and CDR2 is FYNNEI. The CDR3 is 14 amino acids. The CDR3 region has the DNA TGTGCCAGCAGTGATAGCCACGGCAGGGACGAGCAGTACTTC. Residues: CASSDSHGRDEQYF.

The chain carries TRBV7-9 and TRBJ1-2; tentatively, D is TRBD1 (5 bases). CDR1 SEHNR and CDR2 FQNEAQ come from the germline V gene (reference sequence). V was pared by 1 base and J by 1 base, with 19 bases between. CDR3 length equals 18 residues. In DNA form, the CDR3 reads TGTGCCAGCAGCTTAGGGGCAGGGTTGGGAAATAATAACTATGGCTACACCTTC. This codes for CASSLGAGLGNNNYGYTF.

This clone was seen just once. J is TRBJ2-1 and V is TRBV7-3, with TRBD2 identical over 12 bases. The CDR3 totals 17 residues. The ends lost 5 bases at V and 9 bases at J; junction bases unmatched: 14. Germline V gene sequence: CDR1 SGHTA, CDR2 FQGTGA. CDR3: CASSPELAGGHNGEQFF. CDR3 in DNA: TGTGCCAGCAGCCCGGAACTAGCGGGGGGTCACAACGGTGAGCAGTTCTTC.

The rearrangement joins TRBV5-5 to TRBJ2-7; TRBD2 matches at 7 bases. The V gene's germline CDR1 is SGHKS and CDR2 YYEKEE (reference sequence). The CDR3 loop spans 16 amino acids. Trimming at V came to 0 bases and at J to 13 bases, leaving 19 bases not matched to a gene. The CDR3 loop is CASSLAPPAVRDYSYF. Written as DNA, the CDR3 is TGTGCCAGCAGCTTGGCCCCCCCGGCAGTCCGGGACTACAGTTACTTC.

The rearrangement joins TRBV27 to TRBJ2-2; TRBD2 agrees at 9 bases. Unmatched junction bases numbered 21, after V lost 4 bases and J lost 3 bases. Germline CDR1 and CDR2: MNHEY and SMNVEV (reference sequence). CDR3 length: 21 residues. CDR3 amino acids: CASSSHIRLAEVRAYTGELFF. Here the CDR3 DNA reads TGTGCCAGCAGTTCACACATTAGACTAGCGGAAGTGAGGGCGTACACCGGGGAGCTGTTTTTT.

The chain employs TRBV2 and TRBJ1-4, with TRBD1 matching 10 bases. The CDR3 extends over 16 amino acids. The germline V gene encodes CDR1 SNHLY and CDR2 FYNNEI. Trimming took 5 bases from V and 4 from J; bases not matched to a gene: 7. CDR3 DNA sequence: TGTGCCAGCAGTCCGGGACAGGGGACGGGTAATGAAAAACTGTTTTTT. Encoded protein: CASSPGQGTGNEKLFF.